The sequence of this TCR beta chain was determined in a study of cytomegalovirus exposure and HLA in healthy donors. Notes on the study in general: In vitro checks showed that a few CMV-associated chains really do target CMV antigens. Later analysis associated a missense DCLRE1C variant with TCR beta V- and J-gene trimming. The authors judged a highly shared variant cluster likely a sequencing artifact.

The V segment lost 10 bases and the J segment 2 bases; nucleotides outside the gene matches: 8. Germline lookup yields CDR1 LNHDA and CDR2 SQIVND (reference sequence). The CDR3 has 13 amino acids. This clone was counted between two and nine times. Antigen unknown. The PCR contained 60 Vbeta and 13 Jbeta primers. Generated by immunoSEQ multiplex PCR, the TCRdb table keeps only in-frame clones and is missing some. The sample has 150,000 to 200,000 clones; roughly 65% are singletons. The sequenced material came from PBMCs. The gene calls are TRBV19 and TRBJ2-7; 7 bases agree with TRBD2. The TCR originated in a young woman in good health and CMV-seropositive. The CDR3 DNA is TGTGCCACGAGACGCGGGAGAGCCTACGAGCAGTACTTC. This translates into CATRRGRAYEQYF.